A selection of T cell receptor beta chains follows, all from one sample in a study of control samples from healthy donors and cancer patients. The method was immunoSEQ multiplex PCR; TCRdb's version includes in-frame clones alone and lacks a portion of them. The sample includes some 95,000 clones, 79% of them seen just once. Source material: blood. All receptors derive from a woman younger than 45 in good health. CDR3s include the opening cysteine and the closing phenylalanine or tryptophan. Fields, in order: V gene, clone size, J gene, D gene, CDR3 DNA, CDR3 protein. D genes are given only for firm matches. Size is omitted from some rows. Given values are once, few, many or a class for expanded clones.

V: TRBV5-1; size: .; J: TRBJ2-3; D: TRBD2; DNA: TGCGCCAGCAGCCGGGGGGGCACAGATACGCAGTATTTT; CDR3: CASSRGGTDTQYF
V: TRBV15; size: .; J: TRBJ1-2; D: .; DNA: TGTGCCACCAGCAGAGCAGATAACTATGGCTACACCTTC; CDR3: CATSRADNYGYTF
V: TRBV18; size: .; J: TRBJ1-1; D: .; DNA: TGTGCCAGCTCCCTCGCTGGGGGTGCCACTGAAGCTTTCTTT; CDR3: CASSLAGGATEAFF
V: TRBV6-6; size: .; J: TRBJ2-1; D: .; DNA: TGTGCCATCCAACAGGGTAGTTTCTACAATGAGCAGTTCTTC; CDR3: CAIQQGSFYNEQFF
V: TRBV14; size: .; J: TRBJ2-2; D: .; DNA: TGTGCCAGCAGCCAAGATCGTCCGAACACCGGGGAGCTGTTTTTT; CDR3: CASSQDRPNTGELFF
V: TRBV29-1; size: .; J: TRBJ1-1; D: .; DNA: TGCAGCGTTGCCGGACAAGTAATGAACACTGAAGCTTTCTTT; CDR3: CSVAGQVMNTEAFF
V: TRBV30; size: .; J: TRBJ1-5; D: .; DNA: TGTGCCTGGAGTTACAGGGAAAATCAGCCCCAGCATTTT; CDR3: CAWSYRENQPQHF
V: TRBV29-1; size: .; J: TRBJ2-2; D: TRBD2; DNA: TGCAGCGTTACATTAGCGGGGGGGATCACCGGGGAGCTGTTTTTT; CDR3: CSVTLAGGITGELFF
V: TRBV9; size: few; J: TRBJ2-3; D: TRBD1; DNA: TGTGCCAGCGGGACAGGGATCAGCACAGATACGCAGTATTTT; CDR3: CASGTGISTDTQYF
V: TRBV6-5; size: many; J: TRBJ1-4; D: .; DNA: TGTGCCAGCAGTTTATGGAGAGGGGAAAAACTGTTTTTT; CDR3: CASSLWRGEKLFF